One TCR beta chain is described in this entry. The repertoire was sequenced with immunoSEQ multiplex PCR; TCRdb's copy has only in-frame clones and lacks some. The sample has approximately 400,000 clones; more than 65% are singletons. This specimen comes from a study of blood T cell repertoires in COVID-19. Study context: Spain, Italy and the United States supplied samples that represented acute and convalescent COVID-19.

V dropped 7 bases and J dropped 3; count of bases not matched to a gene: 5. The germline V gene has CDR1 MNHEY and CDR2 SMNVEV (reference sequence). This CDR3 is 13 amino acids long. The sequencing input was peripheral blood. The clonotype comes from a human donor with acute or convalescent COVID-19. The donor label of this sample is uncertain. The gene calls are TRBV27 and TRBJ1-1, with 7 bases lining up with TRBD1. The CDR3 DNA sequence: TGTGCCAGCACTAAAACAGGGGACACTGAAGCTTTCTTT. Its translation: CASTKTGDTEAFF.